Sequencing of this T cell receptor (beta chain) was carried out in a study of read filtering for tumor transcriptome and immune sequencing. About the research overall: The cohort had more than 16 men and 14 to 15 women aged roughly 47 to 85, mean approximately 66 years.

This CDR3 is built from 14 residues. Looked up from germline, CDR1 is SNHLY and CDR2 is FYNNEI. V lost 7 bases to trimming and J lost 4 bases, with 17 bases between them. Study-level findings and limits: The CD138-negative fraction was mixed bone marrow immune cells, not pure T cells.

This clonotype was seen many times. Its antigen remains unknown. From approximately 400 ng of RNA, a library with molecular barcoded alpha/delta and beta/gamma adaptors was made. One entry per CDR3 protein, called by TCRdb with MiXCR from the reads. The sample includes 40,000 to 50,000 distinct CDR3 sequences, 15% to 20% of them seen just once. Source material: a population of CD138-negative cells sorted from bone marrow. The chain combines TRBV2 with TRBJ2-7; the D gene is possibly TRBD1 (5 bases). This receptor was taken from a donor over 35 with multiple myeloma. The CDR3 DNA is TGTGCCAGCAAAGGGGTCAGCTGGAAGTACGAGCAGTACTTC. Protein product: CASKGVSWKYEQYF.